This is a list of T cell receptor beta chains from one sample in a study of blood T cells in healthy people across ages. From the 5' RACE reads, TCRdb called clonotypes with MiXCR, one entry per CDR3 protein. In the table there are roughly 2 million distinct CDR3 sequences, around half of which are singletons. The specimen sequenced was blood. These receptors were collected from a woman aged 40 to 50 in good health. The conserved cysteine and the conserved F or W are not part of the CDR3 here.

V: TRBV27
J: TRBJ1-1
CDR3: ASSKRDRGVGAF

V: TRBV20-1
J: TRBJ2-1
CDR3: SARLIQGSNEQF

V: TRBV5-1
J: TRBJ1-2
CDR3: ASSLEPGRHYGYT

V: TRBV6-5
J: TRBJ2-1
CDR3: ASSYSSSGGALNEQF

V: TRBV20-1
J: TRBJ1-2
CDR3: SARDRGGRDYGYT

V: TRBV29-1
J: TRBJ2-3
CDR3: SVDRVGESDTQY

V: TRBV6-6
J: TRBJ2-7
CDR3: ASSRGRTDEQY

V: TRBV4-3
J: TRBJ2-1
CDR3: ASSQDADRMNEQF

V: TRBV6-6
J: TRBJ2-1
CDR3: ASRTGGSSYNEQF

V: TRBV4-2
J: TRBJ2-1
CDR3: ASSHEGAGNEQF

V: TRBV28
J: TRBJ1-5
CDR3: ASSSGREGH

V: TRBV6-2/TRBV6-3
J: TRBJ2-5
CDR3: ASSQTSGAGETQY

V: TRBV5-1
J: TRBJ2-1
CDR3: ASSAGPTSSYNEQF

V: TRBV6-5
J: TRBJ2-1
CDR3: ASSYSIGYEQF

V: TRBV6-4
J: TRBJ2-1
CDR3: ASSDGAGRPYNEQF

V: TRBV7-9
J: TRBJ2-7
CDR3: ASSLELDAYEQY

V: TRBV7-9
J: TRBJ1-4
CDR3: ASSPPWGGGHEKLF

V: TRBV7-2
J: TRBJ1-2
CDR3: ASSFPDRANYGYT

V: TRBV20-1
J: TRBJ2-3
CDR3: SARDLVRIGTSTDTQY

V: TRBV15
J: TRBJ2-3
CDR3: ATSRRRSSVLAAGDTQY

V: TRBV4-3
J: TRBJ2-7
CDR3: ASSRGGGDYEQY

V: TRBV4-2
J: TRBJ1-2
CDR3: ASSQDPGQLNT

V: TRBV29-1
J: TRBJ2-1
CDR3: SARTGGLSYNEQF

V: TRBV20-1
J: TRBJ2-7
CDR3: SATNRGYEQY

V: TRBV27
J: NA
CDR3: ASNLRGQSSYNEQY

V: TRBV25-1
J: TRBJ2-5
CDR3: ASSGVLGGGASQETQY

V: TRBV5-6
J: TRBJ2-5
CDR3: ASSLLASLETQY

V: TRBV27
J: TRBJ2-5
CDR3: ATKPMPGGETQY

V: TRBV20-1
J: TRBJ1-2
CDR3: SANGDYGYT

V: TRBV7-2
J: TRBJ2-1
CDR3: ASSFQGPPPYNEQF

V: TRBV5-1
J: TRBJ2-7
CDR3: ATRTGGIPEQY

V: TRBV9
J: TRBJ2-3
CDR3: ASSVGTSGGAGRITDTQY

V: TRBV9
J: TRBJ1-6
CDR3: ASSVVDRGDSPLH

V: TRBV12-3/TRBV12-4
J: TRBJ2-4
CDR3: ASSFRGFMIQGRGHIQY

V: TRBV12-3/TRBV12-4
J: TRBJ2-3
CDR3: ASSFLRAETDTQY

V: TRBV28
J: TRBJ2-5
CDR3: ASSGTRGAYNQETQY

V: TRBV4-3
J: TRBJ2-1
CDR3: ASSQDSGAENNEQF

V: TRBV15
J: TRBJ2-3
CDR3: ATSRVGRGPDTQY

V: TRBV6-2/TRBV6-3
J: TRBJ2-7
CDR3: ASSPTSSSYEQY

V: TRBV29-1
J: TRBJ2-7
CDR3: SVLAGEQY

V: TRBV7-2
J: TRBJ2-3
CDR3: ANTGGAKDTQY

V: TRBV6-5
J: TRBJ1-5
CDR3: ASSYSRDRASSPQH

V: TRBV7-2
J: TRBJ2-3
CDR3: ASSYPSDRFEDTQY

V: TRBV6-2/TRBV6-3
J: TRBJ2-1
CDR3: ASRTSGGASYEQF